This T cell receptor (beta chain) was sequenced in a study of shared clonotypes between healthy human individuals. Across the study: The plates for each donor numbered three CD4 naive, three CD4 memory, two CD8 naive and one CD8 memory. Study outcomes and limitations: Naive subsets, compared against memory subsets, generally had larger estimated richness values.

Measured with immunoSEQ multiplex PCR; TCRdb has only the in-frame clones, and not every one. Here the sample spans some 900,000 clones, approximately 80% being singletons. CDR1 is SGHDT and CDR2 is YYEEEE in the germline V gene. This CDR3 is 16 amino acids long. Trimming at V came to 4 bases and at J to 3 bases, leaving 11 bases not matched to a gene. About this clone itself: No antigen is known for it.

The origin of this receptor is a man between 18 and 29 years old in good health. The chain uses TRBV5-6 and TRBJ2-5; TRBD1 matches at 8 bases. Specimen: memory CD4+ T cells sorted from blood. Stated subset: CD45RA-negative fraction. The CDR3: CASSPGTGRAEETQYF. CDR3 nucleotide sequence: TGTGCCAGCAGCCCAGGGACAGGACGGGCTGAAGAGACCCAGTACTTC.